The 32 T cell receptor beta chains reported below all come from one sample, sequenced in a study of T cells in Graves' hyperthyroidism and ophthalmopathy. Amplified TCR beta CDR3 regions derived from RNA transcripts. First-round RT-PCR targeting the TCR CDR3 was performed with the HTBI primer set. TCRdb used MiXCR to reprocess the multiplex PCR reads, holding one entry per CDR3 protein. The sample yields roughly 660,000 distinct CDR3 sequences, about 18% seen once. Material for sequencing was blood. Receptors were obtained from a man aged 45 to 65 with Graves' hyperthyroidism.

V and J are TRBV7-2 and TRBJ2-4, with 10 positions matching TRBD2. Trimming took 4 bases from V and 4 from J; bases not matched to a gene: 4. The CDR3 consists of 15 residues. Germline-derived CDR1 and CDR2 are SGHTA and FQGNSA. CDR3: CASSSGLADKNIQYF. The CDR3 nucleotides read TGTGCCAGCAGCTCTGGACTAGCGGATAAAAACATTCAGTACTTC.

This clonotype has a count of ten or more. J is TRBJ1-1 and V is TRBV12-3 or TRBV12-4; D not certain. The length of the CDR3 is 14 residues. Trimming took off 3 bases at V and 4 bases at J, with 12 bases between the two ends. The CDR3 reads CASSLVPRGTEAFF. The CDR3 DNA reads TGTGCCAGCAGTTTGGTGCCTCGGGGCACTGAAGCTTTCTTT.

For the CDR3, the DNA is TGCGCCAGCAGCCAAGTTCCCAGGGGAACCTACGAGCAGTACTTC. Translating gives CASSQVPRGTYEQYF. This chain links TRBV4-1 with TRBJ2-7; D might be TRBD1 (6 bases). This CDR3 is 15 amino acids long. Germline lookup yields CDR1 MGHRA and CDR2 YSYEKL. V was trimmed by 1 base and J by 2 bases, leaving 12 bases between them.

The chain joins TRBV24-1 to TRBJ1-4; D not resolved. Trimming stripped 7 bases from V and 5 bases from J, with 10 bases between. Germline loops: CDR1 KGHDR, CDR2 SFDVKD. The CDR3 runs to 13 residues. DNA of the CDR3: TGTGCCACCAGCCGCGGACGGAATGAAAAACTGTTTTTT. Amino acids: CATSRGRNEKLFF.

In this sample, this clonotype turned up many times. V gene TRBV6-1 combines with J gene TRBJ2-3; D is ambiguous. The CDR3 extends over 13 amino acids. CDR1 MNHNS and CDR2 SASEGT come from the germline V gene. Between the trimmed V and J ends, which lost 5 bases and 4 bases, there was a span of 10 bases. Here the CDR3 DNA reads TGTGCCAGCAGTTATAGTGGCGCAGATACGCAGTATTTT. Translated: CASSYSGADTQYF.

The V and J genes are TRBV4-3 and TRBJ1-1; no clear D. Per germline, CDR1 LGHNA and CDR2 YSLEER. V lost 4 bases, J lost 3 bases, and 12 bases lay in between. The CDR3 has 14 residues. The CDR3 loop reads CASSLRVGDTEAFF. The CDR3 nucleotides read TGCGCCAGCAGCCTAAGGGTCGGAGACACTGAAGCTTTCTTT.

This chain links TRBV10-1 with TRBJ2-7, with 11 bases fitting TRBD1. V was clipped by 2 bases and J by 5 bases; unmatched bases: 5. The CDR3 spans 15 residues. Germline V lookup: CDR1 WNHNN, CDR2 SYGVQD (reference sequence). This CDR3 reads CASSERTGGFNEQYF. DNA for the CDR3: TGCGCCAGCAGTGAGAGGACAGGGGGCTTCAACGAGCAGTACTTC.

Only a few counts were recorded for this clonotype. Compared with germline, one end of the junction differs, possibly owing to a read error. The chain employs TRBV7-3 and TRBJ2-7, with D perhaps TRBD2 (6 bases). The CDR3 covers 14 residues. Per germline, CDR1 SGHTA and CDR2 FQGTGA. The CDR3 loop reads CASSAYRDSHEQYF. The CDR3 DNA reads as TGTGCCAGCAGCGCATACCGGGACTCCCACGAGCAGTACTTC.

The J gene is TRBJ1-2, the V gene TRBV5-1; unclear D gene. The V gene lost 2 bases and the J gene lost 3 bases, with 11 bases spanning the gap. The CDR3 spans 14 residues. The germline CDR1 and CDR2 sequences are SGHRS and YFSETQ. CDR3 DNA sequence: TGCGCCAGCAGCTTTTCGGGCAGCGACTATGGCTACACCTTC. Amino acids: CASSFSGSDYGYTF.

Many counts were recorded for this clonotype. This chain links TRBV28 with TRBJ1-1; the D gene is possibly TRBD1 (6 bases). Per germline, CDR1 MDHEN and CDR2 SYDVKM. The CDR3 is made up of 14 amino acids. Trimming took 6 bases from V and 4 from J, leaving 15 bases between them. The CDR3 reads CASSLTGFSTEAFF. DNA of the CDR3: TGTGCCAGCAGCCTAACAGGGTTTAGCACTGAAGCTTTCTTT.

The chain recombines TRBV20-1 with TRBJ1-4; D might be TRBD1 (5 bases). Germline CDR1 is DFQATT and CDR2 is SNEGSKA (reference sequence). The germline V and J ends were trimmed by 5 bases and 10 bases, with 8 bases remaining between them. The CDR3 covers 10 residues. Here the CDR3 DNA reads TGCAGTGCTGAGCAGGGAAAACTGTTTTTT. Amino acid sequence: CSAEQGKLFF.

As to this clonotype: The missing conserved phenylalanine or tryptophan at the end of this CDR3 makes a read error likely. The J gene is TRBJ2-5, the V gene TRBV5-5; 10 nucleotides align to TRBD2. From germline, CDR1 is SGHKS and CDR2 YYEKEE (reference sequence). The CDR3 is made up of 14 amino acids. The V segment lost 4 bases and the J segment 7 bases; nucleotides outside the gene matches: 7. CDR3 nucleotides: TGTGCCAGCAGCCTACAGCTAGCGGGAGCGACCCAGTACCTC. Its protein product is CASSLQLAGATQYL.

The sample holds many counts of this clonotype. V and J are TRBV10-3 and TRBJ1-3; 10 bases are shared with TRBD1. V lost 6 bases to trimming and J lost 4 bases; unmatched junction nucleotides: 6. The CDR3 sequence is 15 residues long. CDR1 ENHRY and CDR2 SYGVKD come from the germline V gene. The CDR3 sequence: CAISQGQGVGNTIYF. CDR3 bases: TGTGCCATCAGCCAAGGACAGGGGGTCGGAAACACCATATATTTT.

This clonotype was found a few times. This chain links TRBV11-2 with TRBJ2-4, with D hard to call. Germline V gene sequence: CDR1 SGHAT, CDR2 FQNNGV. V lost 5 bases to trimming and J lost 1 base, with 12 bases between them. The CDR3 has 15 residues. CDR3 protein: CASSQDQMAKNIQYF. The CDR3 region has the DNA TGTGCCAGCAGCCAGGACCAAATGGCCAAAAACATTCAGTACTTC.

This clonotype was observed at least ten times. At one of its ends the junction is not consistent with the germline gene, which may arise from a read error. This sequence joins TRBV6-2 or TRBV6-3 and TRBJ1-1; D is unclear. Germline CDR1 is MNHEY and CDR2 is SVGEGT. This CDR3 is built from 16 residues. The CDR3 nucleotides are TGTGCCAGCAGTTACTCGAGAACCCCGGGGAACACTGACGCTTTCTTT. Protein: CASSYSRTPGNTDAFF.

This clonotype was seen ten or more times. This sequence joins TRBV11-2 and TRBJ2-1, with 7 positions matching TRBD1. The CDR3 contains 16 residues. The V and J ends lost 5 bases and 5 bases, in that order; junction bases with no gene match: 12. Germline CDR1 reads SGHAT; CDR2 reads FQNNGV. CDR3 DNA sequence: TGTGCCAGCAGCGCTTACCCCGGGACAGCGGACAATGAGCAGTTCTTC. The encoded protein is CASSAYPGTADNEQFF.

This clonotype was detected many times. The CDR3 loop is CASSLVLAEGDTQYF. In DNA form, the CDR3 reads TGTGCCAGCAGCTTAGTTCTAGCGGAAGGGGATACGCAGTATTTT. The chain couples TRBV7-9 to TRBJ2-3; TRBD2 agrees at 7 bases. The CDR3 runs 15 residues. V gave up 1 base and J gave up 6 bases; unmatched junction bases: 7. The germline V gene has CDR1 SEHNR and CDR2 FQNEAQ (reference sequence).

This clonotype was seen repeatedly, ten times or more. The chain is built from TRBV5-1 and TRBJ1-4; 9 bases align to TRBD1. The CDR3 is 17 residues long. Looked up from germline, CDR1 is SGHRS and CDR2 is YFSETQ. The V gene end was trimmed by 4 bases and the J gene end by 2 bases; junction bases not matched to a gene: 9. CDR3 bases: TGCGCCAGCAGCGATATTCCCGGGACAGGGACTAATGAAAAACTGTTTTTT. This translates into CASSDIPGTGTNEKLFF.

This clonotype has a handful of counts. The rearrangement joins TRBV12-3 or TRBV12-4 to TRBJ2-4; D is ambiguous. This CDR3 is 11 amino acids long. Trimming stripped 0 bases from V and 7 bases from J, with 1 base between. The CDR3 DNA reads TGTGCCAGCAGTTTAGCCAACATTCAGTACTTC. Translated: CASSLANIQYF.

This clonotype was recorded at least ten times. This chain links TRBV11-2 with TRBJ2-7; the D call may be TRBD1 or TRBD2 (5 bases each). The CDR3 runs to 13 residues. Per the germline V gene, CDR1 is SGHAT and CDR2 is FQNNGV. The ends were cut back, 3 bases at V and 2 bases at J, with 8 bases in the middle. This CDR3 is CASSFGATYEQYF. The CDR3 bases are TGTGCCAGCAGCTTCGGGGCCACCTACGAGCAGTACTTC.

This clonotype was recorded many times. The rearrangement uses TRBV7-9 and TRBJ2-1, with D perhaps matching TRBD1 or TRBD2 (5 bases each). The V gene's germline CDR1 is SEHNR and CDR2 FQNEAQ (reference sequence). The V gene lost 3 bases and the J gene lost 4 bases, with 13 bases spanning the gap. CDR3 length: 15 amino acids. CDR3 sequence reads: CASSFSGRTYNEQFF. The CDR3 DNA reads as TGTGCCAGCAGCTTTTCGGGACGGACTTACAATGAGCAGTTCTTC.

The rearrangement links TRBV6-1 to TRBJ1-2; D gene uncertain. Germline assignment: CDR1 MNHNS and CDR2 SASEGT. Trimming took off 2 bases at V and 7 bases at J, with 14 bases between the two ends. This CDR3 has 14 residues. The CDR3 nucleotides are TGTGCCAGCAGTGAACTCCCGGCGCGGGTTGGCTACACCTTC. It yields the protein CASSELPARVGYTF.

V gene TRBV7-9 combines with J gene TRBJ2-3; TRBD1 or TRBD2 may be the D gene (5 bases each). This CDR3 comprises 18 residues. The V gene's germline CDR1 is SEHNR and CDR2 FQNEAQ (reference sequence). V gave up 3 bases and J gave up 1 base, with 20 bases separating them. The CDR3 sequence is CASSFGGPRTHRTDTQYF. The CDR3 DNA reads TGTGCCAGCAGCTTTGGGGGACCCCGGACTCATCGCACAGATACGCAGTATTTT.

This clonotype has a count of ten or more. The genes are TRBV28 and TRBJ1-5; no reliable D call. The length of the CDR3 is 13 residues. Germline V CDR1 and CDR2: MDHEN, SYDVKM. V lost 6 bases, J lost 1 base, and 7 bases lay in between. As DNA, the CDR3 is TGTGCCAGCAGAACACGAAGCAATCAGCCCCAGCATTTT. Encoded protein: CASRTRSNQPQHF.

This clonotype has ten or more counts. V is TRBV28 and J is TRBJ2-1, with no clear D. V lost 4 bases and J 5 bases, leaving 9 bases between the germline ends. The germline V gene has CDR1 MDHEN and CDR2 SYDVKM. This CDR3 is 13 amino acids long. The CDR3 DNA reads TGTGCCAGCAGTTCCCGTCGGCACAATGAGCAGTTCTTC. Translated, it gives CASSSRRHNEQFF.

Only a few counts were recorded for this clonotype. The chain carries TRBV4-3 and TRBJ2-7; D gene unclear. Between the trimmed V and J ends, which lost 2 bases and 7 bases, there was a span of 12 bases. The germline gives CDR1 LGHNA, CDR2 YSLEER. The CDR3 is made up of 13 amino acids. Here the CDR3 reads CASSQYDGLEQYF. CDR3 sequence (DNA): TGCGCCAGCAGCCAATACGACGGGTTAGAGCAGTACTTC.

This clonotype was seen a few times. The J gene is TRBJ2-3, the V gene TRBV2; D call uncertain. The CDR3 length is 14 residues. The germline CDR1 and CDR2 sequences are SNHLY and FYNNEI. The germline V and J ends were trimmed by 6 bases and 5 bases, with 15 bases remaining between them. CDR3 coding DNA: TGTGCCAGCAGCTCAATGTACCGGATAGATACGCAGTATTTT. Protein sequence: CASSSMYRIDTQYF.

In this sample, this clonotype turned up many times. Its ends do not fully match the called genes, so a read error is possible. The chain has TRBV5-1 and TRBJ2-1; perhaps TRBD2 as D (6 bases). The CDR3 loop spans 15 amino acids. Germline CDR1 reads SGHRS; CDR2 reads YFSETQ. The chain's CDR3 is CASSLGSGSYNEQFF. The DNA for the CDR3 is TGTGCCAGCAGTTTGGGCAGCGGGTCTTACAATGAGCAGTTCTTC.

The chain couples TRBV20-1 to TRBJ2-1, with D perhaps TRBD2 (6 bases). The CDR3 has 12 amino acids. Trimming pared 5 bases from V and 9 bases from J, leaving 14 bases between. CDR1 is DFQATT, CDR2 SNEGSKA, per germline (reference sequence). The CDR3 DNA is TGCAGTGCTGGGGTAACTAGCTTTGAGCAGTTCTTC. Encoded protein: CSAGVTSFEQFF.

This clonotype was seen repeatedly, ten times or more. V is TRBV6-1 and J is TRBJ2-1; 7 nucleotides line up with TRBD1. Trimming removed 8 bases from V and 8 bases from J; junction bases left unmatched: 18. Germline V lookup: CDR1 MNHNS, CDR2 SASEGT. The CDR3 loop spans 16 amino acids. CDR3 loop: CASYSLYRGKSDEQFF. CDR3 bases: TGTGCCAGCTATTCACTGTACAGGGGAAAATCTGATGAGCAGTTCTTC.

V and J are TRBV12-3 or TRBV12-4 and TRBJ2-6, with D perhaps matching TRBD1 (5 bases). The CDR3 is 16 amino acids. V was pared by 7 bases and J by 4 bases, with 17 bases between. CDR3 in DNA: TGTGCCAGCACCATTAGGAGACAGTCCGGGGCCAACGTCCTGACTTTC. Residues: CASTIRRQSGANVLTF.

This clonotype was recorded a few times. The chain carries TRBV19 and TRBJ2-7; D gene uncertain. The length of the CDR3 is 14 residues. V lost 4 bases, J lost 5 bases, and 15 bases lay in between. Germline CDR1 reads LNHDA; CDR2 reads SQIVND (reference sequence). The CDR3 loop is CASSNRVNPNEQYF. As DNA, the CDR3 is TGTGCCAGTAGTAATCGGGTCAATCCTAACGAGCAGTACTTC.